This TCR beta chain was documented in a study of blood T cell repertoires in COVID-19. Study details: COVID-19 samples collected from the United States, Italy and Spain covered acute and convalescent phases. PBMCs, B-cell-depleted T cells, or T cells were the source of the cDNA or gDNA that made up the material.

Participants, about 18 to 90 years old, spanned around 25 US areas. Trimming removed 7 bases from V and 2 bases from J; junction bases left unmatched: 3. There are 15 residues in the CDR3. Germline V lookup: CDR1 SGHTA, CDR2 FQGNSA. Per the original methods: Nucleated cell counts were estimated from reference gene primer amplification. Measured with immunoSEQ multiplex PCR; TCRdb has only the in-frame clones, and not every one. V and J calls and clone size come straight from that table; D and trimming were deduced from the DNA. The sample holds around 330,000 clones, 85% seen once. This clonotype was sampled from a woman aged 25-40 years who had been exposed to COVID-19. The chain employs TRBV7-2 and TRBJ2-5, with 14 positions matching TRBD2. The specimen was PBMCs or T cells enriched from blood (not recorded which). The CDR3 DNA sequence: TGTGCCAGCATACGACTAGCGGGGGGGCAAGAGACCCAGTACTTC. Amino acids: CASIRLAGGQETQYF.